Below are 6 T cell receptor beta chains sequenced from a single sample in a study of Graves' ophthalmopathy and Graves' hyperthyroidism. Investigators amplified TCR beta CDR3 regions from RNA transcripts. Scientists carried out first-round RT-PCR using HTBI primers and then a second-round multiplex PCR. TCRdb reprocessed the multiplex PCR reads via MiXCR and lists one record per CDR3 protein. This sample has over 500,000 distinct CDR3 sequences, with 20% to 25% found just once. Specimen: peripheral blood. Source of these receptors: a woman aged 18-29 years with stable Graves' hyperthyroidism. Some clones in this sample may be carry-over from other donors' samples.

This clonotype was recorded many times. The J gene is TRBJ1-6, the V gene TRBV5-6, with 10 bases lining up with TRBD1. CDR1 is SGHDT and CDR2 is YYEEEE in the germline V gene. The CDR3 length is 16 residues. V lost 4 bases, J lost 10 bases, and 11 bases stayed unmatched. The CDR3 region is CASSQDRGRLQSPLHF. CDR3 DNA: TGTGCCAGCAGCCAGGACAGGGGGAGGTTACAATCACCCCTCCACTTT.

This clonotype occurred a few times. The chain is built from TRBV12-3 or TRBV12-4 and TRBJ1-1; 7 bases are shared with TRBD1. This CDR3 has 15 residues. The ends lost 3 bases at V and 5 bases at J; junction bases unmatched: 9. The CDR3 DNA follows: TGTGCCAGCAGTTTCTGGGGCAGGGGGGGAACTGAAGCTTTCTTT. This gives the protein CASSFWGRGGTEAFF.

This clonotype was seen at least ten times. This chain connects TRBV30 to TRBJ1-3; no clear D. The CDR3 covers 13 residues. V lost 4 bases and J 1 base, leaving 8 bases between the germline ends. From germline, CDR1 is GTSNPN and CDR2 SVGIG (reference sequence). The CDR3 spells CAWTHRSGNTIYF. The CDR3 nucleotides read TGTGCCTGGACCCACCGGTCTGGAAACACCATATATTTT.

The gene calls are TRBV12-3 or TRBV12-4 and TRBJ1-2; D possibly corresponds to TRBD1 (6 bases). This CDR3 has 13 amino acids. The V end lost 2 bases, the J end lost 7 bases, and 11 bases lay between the germline ends. The CDR3 DNA sequence: TGTGCCAGCAGTTTATGGGACAATGGTGGCTACACCTTC. Translation: CASSLWDNGGYTF.

This clonotype was detected many times. The chain is built from TRBV2 and TRBJ1-5; D possibly corresponds to TRBD1 (6 bases). The V gene lost 6 bases and the J gene lost 3 bases, with 15 bases spanning the gap. The CDR3 contains 15 residues. Germline CDR1 is SNHLY and CDR2 is FYNNEI. This CDR3 reads CASRQGRSFNQPQHF. The CDR3 nucleotides read TGTGCCAGCAGACAGGGCAGGAGTTTCAATCAGCCCCAGCATTTT.

This clonotype was recorded many times. The junction departs from germline at one end; a sequencing error may be responsible. The chain combines TRBV7-2 with TRBJ1-1; no clear D. CDR3 length: 14 residues. Germline CDR1 SGHTA, CDR2 FQGNSA. The CDR3 region is CASSSGGRGAEAFF. The CDR3 DNA is TGCGCCAGCAGCTCTGGTGGGCGGGGAGCTGAAGCTTTCTTT.